This T cell receptor (beta chain) was profiled in a study of technical replicates of blood from a few donors. The germline gives CDR1 SNHLY, CDR2 FYNNEI. The CDR3 has 14 residues. V lost 6 bases to trimming and J lost 6 bases; unmatched junction nucleotides: 7. TCRdb keeps only in-frame clones here, not all; method: immunoSEQ multiplex PCR. The data hold tens of thousands of clones, with more than 90% observed a single time. Sequencing was carried out using PBMCs. The clonotype comes from a human donor in good health. Some clones in this sample may be carry-over from other donors' samples. V gene TRBV2 combines with J gene TRBJ1-1; 10 bases agree with TRBD1. The CDR3 loop reads CASRRDRGWPEAFF. In DNA form, the CDR3 reads TGTGCCAGCAGACGGGACAGGGGATGGCCTGAAGCTTTCTTT.